Following are 9 T cell receptor beta chains from one sample sequenced in a study of T-cell reconstitution after alpha-beta-depleted transplantation in children. Construction of the TCRbeta library involved unique molecular identifiers. TCRdb reanalysed the PCR reads using MiXCR and keeps one entry per CDR3 protein. The table includes more than 40,000 distinct CDR3 sequences, roughly 50% detected once. The sample in question was peripheral blood, obtained before TCRalphabeta/CD19-depleted stem cell transplant. These receptor sequences come from a boy less than two years old with SCID, due to receive a stem cell transplant.

This clonotype has only one observation. The CDR3 DNA follows: TGTGCCAGCAGCTTTGGGACGGGGCTAGAGACCCAGTACTTC. This translates into CASSFGTGLETQYF. The gene calls are TRBV7-9 and TRBJ2-5, with D possibly called TRBD1 or TRBD2 (5 bases each). V shed 3 bases and J shed 4 bases, with 12 bases lying between them. Germline V gene sequence: CDR1 SEHNR, CDR2 FQNEAQ (reference sequence). This CDR3 comprises 14 residues.

The gene calls are TRBV3-1 and TRBJ1-1; perhaps TRBD1 as D (5 bases). CDR3 length: 15 residues. The ends were cut back, 1 base at V and 1 base at J, with 10 bases in the middle. Germline assignment: CDR1 LGHDT and CDR2 YNNKEL (reference sequence). The CDR3 loop is CASSQGRQPNTEAFF. CDR3 sequence (DNA): TGTGCCAGCAGCCAAGGGAGACAGCCGAACACTGAAGCTTTCTTT.

The chain employs TRBV27 and TRBJ2-7, with D perhaps matching TRBD2 (6 bases). Trimming removed 5 bases at V and 6 bases at J, with 14 bases between. Germline loops: CDR1 MNHEY, CDR2 SMNVEV (reference sequence). The CDR3 runs 13 residues. CDR3 region: CASSPGLPFEQYF. For the CDR3, the DNA is TGTGCCAGCAGTCCGGGACTCCCTTTCGAGCAGTACTTC.

The chain uses TRBV6-5 and TRBJ2-5, with 9 bases lining up with TRBD1. The CDR3 spans 15 residues. With 2 bases clipped from V and 4 bases from J, the junction kept 5 bases outside the gene matches. CDR1 and CDR2 (germline): MNHEY, SVGAGI. The CDR3 sequence is CASSYTGQGRETQYF. For the CDR3, the DNA is TGTGCCAGCAGTTACACGGGACAGGGCAGAGAGACCCAGTACTTC.

The V call is TRBV7-2, the J call TRBJ2-1; 8 bases agree with TRBD2. V was pared by 5 bases and J by 0 bases, with 9 bases of the junction left unmatched. Germline-derived CDR1 and CDR2 are SGHTA and FQGNSA. The CDR3 covers 17 residues. The CDR3 protein is CASSPWKAGVSYNEQFF. The CDR3 nucleotides read TGTGCCAGCAGCCCCTGGAAAGCGGGGGTCTCCTACAATGAGCAGTTCTTC.

This clonotype appeared a few times. The rearrangement uses TRBV5-1 and TRBJ1-5, with 8 bases lining up with TRBD1. This CDR3 spans 15 amino acids. Losses at the gene ends were 0 bases for V and 1 base for J; bases not matched to a gene: 0. CDR1 is SGHRS, CDR2 YFSETQ, per germline. The CDR3 coding sequence is TGCGCCAGCAGCTTGGGGACAGGGAGCAATCAGCCCCAGCATTTT. Translated, it gives CASSLGTGSNQPQHF.

This clonotype occurred a few times. This chain joins TRBV6-1 and TRBJ2-5; no definite D call. CDR1 MNHNS and CDR2 SASEGT come from the germline V gene. Trimming cost V 7 bases and J 5 bases, with 14 bases left between them. The CDR3 has 13 amino acids. The CDR3 DNA follows: TGTGCCAGCACAACTGGGAACTGGGAGACCCAGTACTTC. Translation gives CASTTGNWETQYF.

The chain links TRBV15 to TRBJ1-1; maybe TRBD1 (6 bases). Germline V gene data show CDR1 as LNHNV and CDR2 as YYDKDF (reference sequence). This CDR3 spans 15 amino acids. Trimming removed 0 bases from V and 3 bases from J, with 11 bases in between. The CDR3 sequence is CATSRDRGRDTEAFF. CDR3 coding DNA: TGTGCCACCAGCAGAGATCGGGGGCGGGACACTGAAGCTTTCTTT. Full variable domain (outside the CDR3, taken from reference TRBV15 and TRBJ1-1): DAMVIQNPRYQVTQFGKPVTLSCSQTLNHNVMYWYQQKSSQAPKLLFHYYDKDFNNEADTPDNFQSRRPNTSFCFLDIRSPGLGDTAMYLCATSRDRGRDTEAFFGQGTRLTVV.

The chain is built from TRBV18 and TRBJ2-1; 7 nucleotides line up with TRBD2. The trim removed 2 bases at V and 1 base at J, leaving 5 bases unmatched. The CDR3 loop spans 16 amino acids. CDR1 is KGHSH and CDR2 is LQKENI in the germline V gene. The CDR3 region has the DNA TGTGCCAGCTCACCATACACTAGCGAATCCTACAATGAGCAGTTCTTC. Translating it yields CASSPYTSESYNEQFF.